Below, 21 T cell receptor beta chains from the same sample are listed, as sequenced in a study of early T cells in non-severe SARS-CoV-2 infection. Each CDR3 protein is one row after TCRdb ran MiXCR on the 5' RACE reads. Here the sample spans about 38,000 distinct CDR3 sequences, 3.5% to 5% being singletons. Sequencing was performed on whole blood. These receptors all come from an adult who was a healthcare worker with PCR-confirmed SARS-CoV-2 infection or an uninfected control (not recorded which).

The rearrangement links TRBV29-1 to TRBJ2-3, with 7 nucleotides matching TRBD2. This CDR3 comprises 16 residues. Germline values: CDR1 SQVTM, CDR2 ANQGSEA. V lost 4 bases and J lost 2; bases outside the gene matches: 12. The CDR3 sequence: CSVVGEGTSSTDTQYF. The CDR3 nucleotides read TGCAGCGTTGTCGGGGAGGGGACTTCTTCCACAGATACGCAGTATTTT.

There are a few counts of this clonotype. This chain links TRBV19 with TRBJ1-4, with TRBD1 as a possible D gene (6 bases). V was cut by 4 bases and J by 10 bases, with 13 bases left in between. This CDR3 has 13 amino acids. The germline V gene has CDR1 LNHDA and CDR2 SQIVND (reference sequence). The CDR3, as DNA: TGTGCCAGTAGTACAAGACAGGACCGAAAACTGTTTTTT. Its protein product is CASSTRQDRKLFF.

This clonotype has at least ten counts. The gene calls are TRBV3-1 and TRBJ1-5; D not certain. The germline V and J ends were trimmed by 1 base and 3 bases, with 4 bases remaining between them. Per the germline V gene, CDR1 is LGHDT and CDR2 is YNNKEL (reference sequence). This CDR3 spans 13 amino acids. The CDR3 spells CASSQVANQPQHF. The CDR3 DNA follows: TGTGCCAGCAGCCAAGTCGCCAATCAGCCCCAGCATTTT.

This clonotype came up a few times. The chain is built from TRBV2 and TRBJ2-1; D is undetermined. V gave up 1 base and J gave up 8 bases, with 6 bases separating them. Per the germline V gene, CDR1 is SNHLY and CDR2 is FYNNEI. The length of the CDR3 is 12 residues. CDR3 region: CASSEDRDEQFF. CDR3 DNA sequence: TGTGCCAGCAGTGAAGACAGAGATGAGCAGTTCTTC.

The rearrangement uses TRBV7-6 and TRBJ2-2; 9 bases line up with TRBD1. With V trimmed by 4 bases and J by 2 bases, 11 bases remained unmatched. The CDR3 contains 18 residues. The germline V gene encodes CDR1 SGHVS and CDR2 FNYEAQ. The CDR3 here is CASSSMTGGSLNTGELFF. DNA for the CDR3: TGTGCCAGCAGCTCGATGACAGGGGGAAGTCTAAACACCGGGGAGCTGTTTTTT.

This clonotype was observed many times. V and J are TRBV5-6 and TRBJ2-7; 8 bases line up with TRBD1. Germline loops: CDR1 SGHDT, CDR2 YYEEEE. The CDR3 contains 16 residues. The V gene end was trimmed by 0 bases and the J gene end by 2 bases; junction bases not matched to a gene: 7. CDR3 protein: CASSLGGPGGPYEQYF. DNA for the CDR3: TGTGCCAGCAGCTTGGGCGGGCCAGGGGGCCCCTACGAGCAGTACTTC.

This clonotype appeared many times. The rearrangement joins TRBV13 to TRBJ2-3; TRBD1 agrees at 12 bases. The CDR3 spans 16 residues. V shed 5 bases, J shed 3 bases, and the junction held 6 bases outside the gene matches. The germline V gene encodes CDR1 PRHDT and CDR2 FYEKMQ (reference sequence). CDR3 nucleotides: TGTGCCAGCAGCCCGGGACAGGGGGCGAGGACAGATACGCAGTATTTT. Residues: CASSPGQGARTDTQYF.

In its sample, this clonotype was seen many times. The CDR3: CASRGVRGRTDGYTF. The CDR3 DNA is TGTGCCAGCCGAGGGGTAAGGGGGCGCACGGATGGCTACACCTTC. The chain carries TRBV3-1 and TRBJ1-2; the match to TRBD1 covers 7 bases. The V segment lost 8 bases and the J segment 6 bases; nucleotides outside the gene matches: 15. The CDR3 is 15 amino acids. CDR1 and CDR2 from the germline V gene are LGHDT and YNNKEL (reference sequence).

This clonotype showed up many times. J is TRBJ2-3 and V is TRBV7-9, with a tentative D call TRBD2 (6 bases). Deletions cut 8 bases from V and 4 bases from J, with 13 bases between. Germline V gene data show CDR1 as SEHNR and CDR2 as FQNEAQ (reference sequence). The CDR3 runs 13 residues. The CDR3 DNA follows: TGTGCCAGCCGGACGGGCGGGGCAGATACGCAGTATTTT. Its protein is CASRTGGADTQYF.

This clonotype was detected many times. The V call is TRBV19, the J call TRBJ2-6; D unresolved. Per germline, CDR1 LNHDA and CDR2 SQIVND (reference sequence). This CDR3 has 16 amino acids. V was clipped by 4 bases and J by 2 bases, with 12 bases between them. The CDR3 nucleotides are TGTGCCAGTAGTACACAGTCCTATCCTGGGGCCAACGTCCTGACTTTC. The encoded protein is CASSTQSYPGANVLTF.

This clonotype appeared many times. The gene calls are TRBV11-3 and TRBJ2-1; D not resolved. CDR3 length: 15 amino acids. The germline gives CDR1 SGHNT, CDR2 YENEEA. V was clipped by 4 bases and J by 1 base, with 11 bases between them. CDR3 nucleotide sequence: TGTGCCAGCAGCTCGCCCTGGGCGTCCTACAATGAGCAGTTCTTC. Encoded protein: CASSSPWASYNEQFF.

This clonotype showed up many times. V is TRBV12-3 or TRBV12-4 and J is TRBJ2-1, with D possibly TRBD2 on 6 matching bases. V shed 5 bases and J shed 7 bases, with 18 bases lying between them. This CDR3 is 15 amino acids long. The CDR3 reads CASSPGGYGRNEQFF. CDR3 nucleotides: TGTGCCAGCAGTCCCGGGGGATATGGGCGGAATGAGCAGTTCTTC.

This clonotype was recorded many times. The V call is TRBV29-1, the J call TRBJ1-6; D is perhaps TRBD1 (6 bases). From germline, CDR1 is SQVTM and CDR2 ANQGSEA. There are 13 residues in the CDR3. The ends were cut back, 4 bases at V and 7 bases at J, with 11 bases in the middle. The CDR3 protein is CSVGAGENSPLHF. CDR3 in DNA: TGCAGCGTTGGGGCAGGGGAGAATTCACCCCTCCACTTT.

This clonotype has ten or more counts. The V call is TRBV10-3, the J call TRBJ2-5; no reliable D call. Trimming removed 6 bases from V and 5 bases from J, with 13 bases in between. Per the germline V gene, CDR1 is ENHRY and CDR2 is SYGVKD. This CDR3 is 13 amino acids long. CDR3 in amino acids: CAIRASLAETQYF. CDR3 bases: TGTGCCATCAGGGCCAGCTTGGCGGAGACCCAGTACTTC.

This clonotype was seen ten or more times. This chain joins TRBV12-3 or TRBV12-4 and TRBJ2-7; a possible D gene is TRBD1 (5 bases). V shed 6 bases and J shed 1 base, with 16 bases lying between them. The CDR3 sequence is 15 residues long. The CDR3 DNA follows: TGTGCCAGCAGCCTGACTGAGACAGCGTCCTACGAGCAGTACTTC. It is translated as CASSLTETASYEQYF.

This clonotype was observed many times. V and J are TRBV3-1 and TRBJ2-5; tentative D call: TRBD2 (6 bases). V was clipped by 1 base and J by 2 bases, with 11 bases between them. The CDR3 length is 15 residues. Germline values: CDR1 LGHDT, CDR2 YNNKEL (reference sequence). CDR3 in DNA: TGTGCCAGCAGCCAAGCAATCCGGGAGCAAGAGACCCAGTACTTC. Amino acid sequence: CASSQAIREQETQYF.

V is TRBV12-3 or TRBV12-4 and J is TRBJ1-1; D ambiguous. V was shortened by 5 bases and J by 3 bases, with 10 bases between the two germline ends. The CDR3 runs 13 residues. This CDR3 is CASSPKRHTEAFF. DNA for the CDR3: TGTGCCAGCAGTCCAAAGAGACACACTGAAGCTTTCTTT.

This clonotype was counted many times. The rearrangement uses TRBV4-1 and TRBJ1-2, with 8 bases identical to TRBD1. The germline gives CDR1 MGHRA, CDR2 YSYEKL. The ends lost 0 bases at V and 8 bases at J; junction bases unmatched: 11. This CDR3 comprises 16 residues. DNA of the CDR3: TGCGCCAGCAGCCAAGATGGGCTAGGCAGGGGGCACGGCTACACCTTC. Encoded protein: CASSQDGLGRGHGYTF.

This clonotype has at least ten counts. The genes are TRBV15 and TRBJ1-2, with D unresolved. Between the trimmed V and J ends, which lost 5 bases and 6 bases, there was a span of 13 bases. This CDR3 has 13 residues. Germline CDR1 and CDR2: LNHNV and YYDKDF (reference sequence). The CDR3 loop is CATSPPSVDGYTF. The CDR3 DNA is TGTGCCACCAGCCCCCCCAGTGTGGATGGCTACACCTTC. Looking up the rest from reference TRBV15 and TRBJ1-2 gives the full variable domain: DAMVIQNPRYQVTQFGKPVTLSCSQTLNHNVMYWYQQKSSQAPKLLFHYYDKDFNNEADTPDNFQSRRPNTSFCFLDIRSPGLGDTAMYLCATSPPSVDGYTFGSGTRLTVV.

This clonotype was seen repeatedly, ten times or more. The V gene is TRBV20-1, the J gene TRBJ2-2; D is uncertain. CDR1 is DFQATT and CDR2 is SNEGSKA in the germline V gene (reference sequence). The CDR3 loop spans 14 amino acids. The ends were cut back, 2 bases at V and 6 bases at J, with 13 bases in the middle. The CDR3 DNA reads TGCAGTGCTAGAAATGGTCCTAGACCCGGGGAGCTGTTTTTT. This gives the protein CSARNGPRPGELFF.

V gene TRBV3-1 combines with J gene TRBJ2-5; a weak D match, TRBD2 (6 bases). Germline V gives CDR1 LGHDT, CDR2 YNNKEL (reference sequence). Trimming took off 1 base at V and 2 bases at J, with 11 bases between the two ends. The CDR3 is 15 amino acids. The CDR3 region is CASSQVGGAQETQYF. CDR3 DNA sequence: TGTGCCAGCAGCCAAGTTGGCGGGGCACAAGAGACCCAGTACTTC.